The sequence of this TCR beta chain was determined in a study of circulating and synovial CD4+ cells in juvenile arthritis. Study-wide results and caveats: Circulating pathogenic-like lymphocytes shared a substantially higher fraction of CDR3 sequences with synovium than bulk blood. Deeper sequencing increased measured overlap with synovial clonotypes. Vbeta family usage analysis did not detect the pathogenic-like versus bulk difference. Bulk blood CD4 repertoires were more diverse than these.

The protocol was immunoSEQ multiplex PCR, while the TCRdb copy is restricted to in-frame clones and leaves out a portion. The sample has fewer than 35,000 clones, 90% to 95% seen once; the top ten hold approximately 0.16%. The V and J ends lost 6 bases and 2 bases respectively, with 4 bases between them. Looked up from germline, CDR1 is MNHNS and CDR2 is SASEGT. This CDR3 contains 11 residues. This clone was seen a single time. The antigen is not known. V and J are TRBV6-1 and TRBJ1-1; no firm D call. The clonotype was recovered from a human donor with juvenile idiopathic arthritis. The specimen sequenced was CD4+ T cells from blood. The CDR3, as DNA: TGTGCCAGCAGGGCTAACACTGAAGCTTTCTTT. Translation: CASRANTEAFF.